Presented here are 25 T cell receptor beta chains from one specimen sequenced in a study of T cell changes during pregnancy in multiple sclerosis. Using immunoSEQ multiplex PCR, the repertoire was profiled, and TCRdb retains in-frame clones only, with some absent. The sample contains tens of thousands of clones, around 94% of which appear only once. Sequencing used peripheral blood, obtained in the third trimester of pregnancy. These receptors came from a female donor in good health, enrolled as a control in a pregnancy study.

The chain has TRBV5-4 and TRBJ2-1; D is undetermined. The ends were cut back, 1 base at V and 9 bases at J, with 5 bases in the middle. The CDR3 contains 11 residues. The germline CDR1 and CDR2 sequences are SGHNT and YYREEE (reference sequence). The chain's CDR3 is CASSLLGEQFF. The CDR3 nucleotides are TGTGCCAGCAGCTTGCTCGGTGAGCAGTTCTTC.

This sequence joins TRBV6-5 and TRBJ1-5; D gene unclear. This CDR3 is built from 14 residues. The V and J ends lost 2 bases and 6 bases respectively, with 11 bases between them. CDR1 is MNHEY, CDR2 SVGAGI, per germline. This CDR3 reads CASSYGGGGQPQHF. CDR3 nucleotides: TGTGCCAGCAGTTACGGCGGCGGTGGTCAGCCCCAGCATTTT.

The chain uses TRBV18 and TRBJ1-4; tentatively, D is TRBD1 (5 bases). The germline V gene has CDR1 KGHSH and CDR2 LQKENI. With 6 bases removed from V and 7 bases from J, the gap between germline ends came to 15 bases. This CDR3 has 14 residues. The CDR3 DNA reads as TGTGCCAGCTCCCCGAGCAAGGGGATTGAAAAACTGTTTTTT. This codes for CASSPSKGIEKLFF.

The rearrangement joins TRBV10-1 to TRBJ2-1; 9 bases match TRBD2. This CDR3 comprises 14 residues. CDR1 is WNHNN, CDR2 SYGVQD, per germline (reference sequence). Trimming removed 6 bases from V and 7 bases from J; junction bases left unmatched: 7. Here the CDR3 DNA reads TGCGCCAGCAGCCCGGCGCTAGCGGGGAATGAGCAGTTCTTC. Its protein is CASSPALAGNEQFF.

As DNA, the CDR3 is TGTGCCACCAGCAGGGACAGGGGGCTATACAATGAGCAGTTCTTC. Its translation is CATSRDRGLYNEQFF. This chain uses TRBV15 with TRBJ2-1; 11 bases match TRBD1. Per the germline V gene, CDR1 is LNHNV and CDR2 is YYDKDF (reference sequence). The CDR3 totals 15 residues. V lost 3 bases, J lost 4 bases, and 2 bases stayed unmatched.

This chain uses TRBV7-9 with TRBJ2-3, with D possibly TRBD1 on 6 matching bases. The V gene's germline CDR1 is SEHNR and CDR2 FQNEAQ (reference sequence). CDR3 size: 16 residues. The germline V and J ends were trimmed by 1 base and 2 bases, with 13 bases remaining between them. CDR3 region: CASSLVLRGPTDTQYF. The CDR3 DNA sequence: TGTGCCAGCAGCTTAGTCCTCAGGGGACCCACAGATACGCAGTATTTT.

The J gene is TRBJ1-6, the V gene TRBV5-5, with TRBD1 identical over 7 bases. V lost 9 bases, J lost 4 bases, and 16 bases stayed unmatched. Germline V gene lookup returns CDR1 SGHKS and CDR2 YYEKEE (reference sequence). The length of the CDR3 is 17 residues. CDR3 sequence reads: CATGTATDISYNSPLHF. The CDR3 bases are TGTGCCACAGGGACAGCCACCGACATCTCGTATAATTCACCCCTCCACTTT.

The chain links TRBV18 to TRBJ2-1; 7 bases fit TRBD2. The V gene end was trimmed by 2 bases and the J gene end by 5 bases; junction bases not matched to a gene: 3. Germline V gene lookup returns CDR1 KGHSH and CDR2 LQKENI. The CDR3 length is 14 residues. CDR3 sequence reads: CASSPFLADNEQFF. In nucleotides, the CDR3 is TGTGCCAGCTCACCATTCCTAGCGGACAATGAGCAGTTCTTC.

The V call is TRBV27, the J call TRBJ2-5, with 8 bases identical to TRBD2. With V trimmed by 3 bases and J by 0 bases, 6 bases remained unmatched. This CDR3 has 16 residues. CDR1 MNHEY and CDR2 SMNVEV come from the germline V gene (reference sequence). The chain's CDR3 is CASSLSGGGYQETQYF. The CDR3 DNA follows: TGTGCCAGCAGTTTGAGTGGCGGGGGGTACCAAGAGACCCAGTACTTC.

This clone appeared a single time. The chain has TRBV6-4 and TRBJ1-5, with a weak D call TRBD1 (5 bases). Germline CDR1 reads MRHNA; CDR2 reads SNTAGT. Deletions cut 8 bases from V and 5 bases from J, with 13 bases between. The CDR3 extends over 13 amino acids. The CDR3 loop reads CASRQPLHQPQHF. CDR3 DNA: TGTGCCAGCCGACAGCCCCTTCATCAGCCCCAGCATTTT.

The chain has TRBV4-2 and TRBJ2-3, with 13 bases matching TRBD2. J gave up 1 base and V 4 bases, and 2 bases lay outside the gene matches. Germline V gene data show CDR1 as LGHNA and CDR2 as YNFKEQ. This CDR3 is built from 16 residues. DNA for the CDR3: TGTGCCAGCAGCCCCGGACTAGCGGGGGGCACAGATACGCAGTATTTT. This translates into CASSPGLAGGTDTQYF.

This chain connects TRBV19 to TRBJ2-1, with 7 bases lining up with TRBD1. The V segment lost 4 bases and the J segment 8 bases; nucleotides outside the gene matches: 11. Germline V CDR1 and CDR2: LNHDA, SQIVND (reference sequence). This CDR3 region has 15 residues. The CDR3 loop reads CASSTTHHRGDEQFF. CDR3 bases: TGTGCCAGTAGTACCACCCACCACAGGGGTGATGAGCAGTTCTTC.

V and J are TRBV5-1 and TRBJ2-4; 8 bases are a match to TRBD1. Germline V gene data show CDR1 as SGHRS and CDR2 as YFSETQ. Losses at the gene ends were 5 bases for V and 5 bases for J; bases not matched to a gene: 9. CDR3 length equals 15 residues. The CDR3 DNA follows: TGCGCCAGCAGACGGTCAGGGGGCGAGGAAAACATTCAGTACTTC. Its protein is CASRRSGGEENIQYF. The variable domain in full, with the rest retrieved from reference TRBV5-1 and TRBJ2-4, is KAGVTQTPRYLIKTRGQQVTLSCSPISGHRSVSWYQQTPGQGLQFLFEYFSETQRNKGNFPGRFSGRQFSNSRSEMNVSTLELGDSALYLCASRRSGGEENIQYFGAGTRLSVL.

The gene calls are TRBV10-2 and TRBJ2-2; possible D gene TRBD1, 6 bases. With 6 bases removed from V and 2 bases from J, the gap between germline ends came to 13 bases. Germline values: CDR1 WSHSY, CDR2 SAAADI. The CDR3 spans 15 residues. In DNA, the CDR3 is TGCGCCAGCAGACAGGGCCGGCAAAACACCGGGGAGCTGTTTTTT. This encodes CASRQGRQNTGELFF.

This clone was counted once. V is TRBV4-1 and J is TRBJ2-1; 13 bases match TRBD2. In germline, CDR1 is MGHRA, CDR2 YSYEKL. The length of the CDR3 is 17 residues. V lost 1 base to trimming and J lost 5 bases; unmatched junction nucleotides: 5. For the CDR3, the DNA is TGCGCCAGCAGCCAAGCTCCGGGACTAGCGGGGAACAATGAGCAGTTCTTC. This translates into CASSQAPGLAGNNEQFF.

This CDR3 reads CASRGVSGRGGTYEQYF. CDR3 DNA: TGTGCCAGCAGAGGAGTCAGCGGGAGGGGAGGGACCTACGAGCAGTACTTC. The chain uses TRBV7-2 and TRBJ2-7, with 10 bases that match TRBD2. The germline gives CDR1 SGHTA, CDR2 FQGNSA. There are 17 residues in the CDR3. J gave up 2 bases and V 6 bases, and 13 bases lay outside the gene matches.

The rearrangement links TRBV27 to TRBJ1-2; 7 bases map to TRBD1. Per germline, CDR1 MNHEY and CDR2 SMNVEV (reference sequence). The CDR3 totals 14 residues. Trimming took 7 bases from V and 5 from J; bases not matched to a gene: 10. CDR3: CASTSGDRQYGYTF. The CDR3 DNA reads TGTGCCAGCACCTCGGGGGACAGACAATATGGCTACACCTTC.

This clone occurred a few times. J is TRBJ1-1 and V is TRBV6-1, with D hard to call. From germline, CDR1 is MNHNS and CDR2 SASEGT. The CDR3 runs 15 residues. Trimming took off 2 bases at V and 4 bases at J, with 14 bases between the two ends. The CDR3 reads CASSELWELGTEAFF. The CDR3 nucleotides read TGTGCCAGCAGTGAATTGTGGGAGCTAGGCACTGAAGCTTTCTTT.

This chain links TRBV5-1 with TRBJ2-5; 7 positions agree with TRBD2. The CDR3 has 15 residues. Germline CDR1 SGHRS, CDR2 YFSETQ. V was pared by 3 bases and J by 4 bases, with 9 bases of the junction left unmatched. CDR3 in amino acids: CASSYTAGLGETQYF. The CDR3 DNA sequence: TGCGCCAGCAGCTACACAGCGGGGCTAGGAGAGACCCAGTACTTC.

The chain links TRBV29-1 to TRBJ1-1; 9 bases are a match to TRBD1. The junction had 5 bases not matched to a gene; V was cut back by 5 bases and J by 4 bases. This CDR3 contains 13 residues. Looked up from germline, CDR1 is SQVTM and CDR2 is ANQGSEA. The CDR3 loop is CSVYRGPGTEAFF. The CDR3 nucleotides are TGCAGCGTTTACAGGGGGCCGGGCACTGAAGCTTTCTTT.

The chain joins TRBV4-3 to TRBJ2-6; the D gene is possibly TRBD1 (6 bases). V lost 2 bases and J 2 bases, leaving 10 bases between the germline ends. Looked up from germline, CDR1 is LGHNA and CDR2 is YSLEER. The CDR3 contains 16 residues. CDR3 coding DNA: TGCGCCAGCAGCCAAACAACAGGGACTGGGGCCAACGTCCTGACTTTC. Translated: CASSQTTGTGANVLTF.

The chain links TRBV7-2 to TRBJ2-3, with 10 nucleotides matching TRBD2. This CDR3 is 16 amino acids long. Germline V gene lookup returns CDR1 SGHTA and CDR2 FQGNSA. Trimming removed 6 bases from V and 2 bases from J; junction bases left unmatched: 8. The CDR3 reads CASSLASGGYTDTQYF. Here the CDR3 DNA reads TGTGCCAGCAGTCTTGCTAGCGGGGGCTACACAGATACGCAGTATTTT.

This clone has more than one count but fewer than ten. This chain joins TRBV7-2 and TRBJ2-7; tentative D call: TRBD1 (5 bases). V shed 5 bases and J shed 9 bases, with 17 bases lying between them. The CDR3 covers 13 residues. Per germline, CDR1 SGHTA and CDR2 FQGNSA. The CDR3 loop reads CASSPSRVGAQYF. CDR3 in DNA: TGTGCCAGCAGCCCCTCCAGGGTAGGGGCGCAGTACTTC.

V and J are TRBV28 and TRBJ2-7; D may be TRBD1 (5 bases). Deletions cut 11 bases from V and 0 bases from J, with 11 bases between. The CDR3 is 12 amino acids. Looked up from germline, CDR1 is MDHEN and CDR2 is SYDVKM. CDR3 bases: TGTGCCTCTCAGGGAAGCTCCTACGAGCAGTACTTC. This codes for CASQGSSYEQYF.

V gene TRBV4-1 combines with J gene TRBJ2-1, with TRBD2 matching 8 bases. Per germline, CDR1 MGHRA and CDR2 YSYEKL. The junction had 11 bases not matched to a gene; V was cut back by 1 base and J by 3 bases. This CDR3 has 18 amino acids. DNA of the CDR3: TGCGCCAGCAGCCAAGTATTCCAGCGGGGGAGGGACTACAATGAGCAGTTCTTC. Translation: CASSQVFQRGRDYNEQFF.